Shown below are 13 T cell receptor beta chains from a single sample sequenced in a study of T cells in Graves' hyperthyroidism and ophthalmopathy. From RNA transcripts, TCR beta CDR3 regions were amplified. Researchers ran a first-round RT-PCR on the TCR CDR3 using the HTBI primer set. A single record per CDR3 protein comes from TCRdb applying MiXCR to the multiplex PCR reads. Found here are under 350,000 distinct CDR3 sequences, roughly 18% of them singletons; the top ten hold about 53%. Sequenced material: blood. All receptors come from a woman aged 50 to 65 with Graves' hyperthyroidism.

A word on this clonotype: The junction does not match germline at one end; this may be a read error. The rearrangement links TRBV6-5 to TRBJ2-3; D may be TRBD2 (5 bases). The germline V gene encodes CDR1 MNHEY and CDR2 SVGAGI. This CDR3 contains 12 residues. CDR3 nucleotide sequence: TGTGCCAGCAGTGACTCTAGCTTTTCGCAGTATTTT. It encodes CASSDSSFSQYF.

Many counts were recorded for this clonotype. V and J are TRBV7-2 and TRBJ1-1; the match to TRBD1 covers 9 bases. V lost 3 bases, J lost 1 base, and 6 bases stayed unmatched. Germline V gene data show CDR1 as SGHTA and CDR2 as FQGNSA. This CDR3 has 16 residues. The CDR3 sequence: CASSLLWTGENTEAFF. The CDR3 bases are TGTGCCAGCAGCTTGCTTTGGACAGGGGAGAACACTGAAGCTTTCTTT.

The chain joins TRBV6-1 to TRBJ1-2; D may be TRBD1 (6 bases). This CDR3 is 12 amino acids long. Germline CDR1 and CDR2: MNHNS and SASEGT. Trimming left V 4 bases short and J 6 bases short, with 9 bases between. The CDR3 is CASSVNRDGYTF. DNA for the CDR3: TGTGCCAGCAGTGTAAACAGGGATGGCTACACCTTC.

Ten or more counts support this clonotype. V gene TRBV30 combines with J gene TRBJ1-6; TRBD1 matches at 9 bases. CDR3 size: 17 residues. Germline lookup yields CDR1 GTSNPN and CDR2 SVGIG (reference sequence). After removal of 3 bases from V and 8 bases from J, the junction contained 14 bases not matched to a gene. The CDR3 bases are TGTGCCTGGAGGGGAGGACAGGGGAGGAAGATGGATTCACCCCTCCACTTT. Translated, it gives CAWRGGQGRKMDSPLHF.

The chain has TRBV3-1 and TRBJ2-2; TRBD2 matches 16 bases. J lost 7 bases, V lost 1 base, and 6 bases had no gene match. The V gene's germline CDR1 is LGHDT and CDR2 YNNKEL (reference sequence). The CDR3 length is 18 residues. The CDR3 reads CASSQGGLAGGPGGELFF. DNA for the CDR3: TGTGCCAGCAGCCAAGGGGGACTAGCGGGGGGGCCCGGCGGGGAGCTGTTTTTT.

In the case of this clonotype: A much larger clone differs by one base, so this may be a read error. The genes are TRBV5-1 and TRBJ1-2; perhaps TRBD1 as D (6 bases). Germline CDR1 and CDR2: SGHRS and YFSETQ. V was clipped by 6 bases and J by 8 bases, with 17 bases between them. This CDR3 has 13 residues. In DNA form, the CDR3 reads TGCGCCAGCAACCCTACAGGGAGCCAAGGCTACACCTTC. It yields the protein CASNPTGSQGYTF.

A few counts support this clonotype. This chain uses TRBV5-1 with TRBJ1-2; the match to TRBD1 covers 8 bases. CDR3 length equals 12 residues. In germline, CDR1 is SGHRS, CDR2 YFSETQ. J was trimmed by 7 bases and V by 3 bases; bases with no gene match: 2. The chain's CDR3 is CASSSTGAGYTF. CDR3 coding DNA: TGCGCCAGCAGCTCGACAGGGGCTGGCTACACCTTC.

This clonotype has only a few counts. A much larger clone differs from this one at a single base, so this may be a read error. This chain joins TRBV27 and TRBJ1-1, with D uncertain. The V gene's germline CDR1 is MNHEY and CDR2 SMNVEV (reference sequence). The CDR3 runs 17 residues. Trimming pared 2 bases from V and 1 base from J, leaving 17 bases between. CDR3 nucleotide sequence: TGTGCCAGCAGTTTAGCGGGGATAGGGTGGACGAACACTGAAGCTTTCTTT. Protein: CASSLAGIGWTNTEAFF.

This clonotype was recorded at least ten times. This chain joins TRBV28 and TRBJ2-7, with 10 bases lining up with TRBD2. Germline CDR1 reads MDHEN; CDR2 reads SYDVKM. Trimming removed 4 bases from V and 6 bases from J; junction bases left unmatched: 18. This CDR3 is built from 18 residues. The CDR3 nucleotides read TGTGCCAGCAGTTGGGCTGGGGCTAGCGGGAGTCCGAGAGGCGAGCAGTACTTC. The encoded protein is CASSWAGASGSPRGEQYF.

This chain joins TRBV6-2 or TRBV6-3 and TRBJ2-1, with a tentative D call TRBD2 (7 bases). The germline V gene has CDR1 MNHEY and CDR2 SVGEGT. The CDR3 runs 16 residues. The V end was cut by 4 bases, the J end by 0 bases, with 13 bases between. CDR3 sequence (DNA): TGTGCCAGCAGTTGGGGCGGGGGCAGCTCCTACAATGAGCAGTTCTTC. This encodes CASSWGGGSSYNEQFF.

This clonotype was picked up many times. The CDR3 DNA reads as TGTGCCAGCAGTGCAGCCAGAGCGGTCCACAATGAGCAGTTCTTC. Translation: CASSAARAVHNEQFF. V and J are TRBV2 and TRBJ2-1; D is possibly TRBD2 (5 bases). The germline V gene encodes CDR1 SNHLY and CDR2 FYNNEI. V dropped 4 bases and J dropped 5 bases, with 15 bases sitting between them. This CDR3 spans 15 amino acids. Variable domain in full (rest from reference TRBV2 and TRBJ2-1): EPEVTQTPSHQVTQMGQEVILRCVPISNHLYFYWYRQILGQKVEFLVSFYNNEISEKSEIFDDQFSVERPDGSNFTLKIRSTKLEDSAMYFCASSAARAVHNEQFFGPGTRLTVL.

The V gene is TRBV7-8, the J gene TRBJ2-3; D unclear. CDR1 and CDR2 (germline): SGHVS, FQNEAQ. The CDR3 has 13 residues. Trimming removed 5 bases from V and 1 base from J, with 7 bases in between. The CDR3 DNA reads as TGTGCCAGCAGCCTCAAGCGCACAGATACGCAGTATTTT. This codes for CASSLKRTDTQYF.

The V and J genes are TRBV27 and TRBJ1-6; no firm D call. CDR1 is MNHEY and CDR2 is SMNVEV in the germline V gene (reference sequence). The CDR3 has 13 amino acids. V was cut by 2 bases and J by 3 bases, with 2 bases left in between. The DNA for the CDR3 is TGTGCCAGCAGTTTAGGCTATAATTCACCCCTCCACTTT. Its translation: CASSLGYNSPLHF.